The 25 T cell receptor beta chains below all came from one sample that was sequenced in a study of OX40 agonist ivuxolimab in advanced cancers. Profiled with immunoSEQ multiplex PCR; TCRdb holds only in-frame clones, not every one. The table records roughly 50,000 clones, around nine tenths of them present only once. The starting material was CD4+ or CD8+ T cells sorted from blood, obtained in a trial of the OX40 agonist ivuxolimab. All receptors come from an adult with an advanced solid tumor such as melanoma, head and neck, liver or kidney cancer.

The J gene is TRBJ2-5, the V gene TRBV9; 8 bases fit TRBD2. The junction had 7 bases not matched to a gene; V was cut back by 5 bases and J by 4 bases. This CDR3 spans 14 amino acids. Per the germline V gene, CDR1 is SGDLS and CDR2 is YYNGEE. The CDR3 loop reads CASRTGLEGETQYF. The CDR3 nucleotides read TGTGCCAGCAGAACGGGACTAGAGGGAGAGACCCAGTACTTC.

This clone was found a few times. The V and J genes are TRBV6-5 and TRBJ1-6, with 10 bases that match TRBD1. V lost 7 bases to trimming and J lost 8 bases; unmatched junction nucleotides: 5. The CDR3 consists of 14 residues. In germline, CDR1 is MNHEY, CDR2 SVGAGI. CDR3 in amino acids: CASTRQGAHSPLHF. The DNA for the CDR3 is TGTGCCAGCACCAGACAGGGGGCGCATTCACCCCTCCACTTT.

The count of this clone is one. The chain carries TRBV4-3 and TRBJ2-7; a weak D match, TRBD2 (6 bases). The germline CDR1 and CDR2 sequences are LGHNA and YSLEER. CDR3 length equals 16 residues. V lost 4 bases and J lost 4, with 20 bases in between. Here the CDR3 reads CASSPGGEEGVYEQYF. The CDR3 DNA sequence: TGCGCCAGCAGCCCCGGGGGAGAGGAGGGTGTATACGAGCAGTACTTC.

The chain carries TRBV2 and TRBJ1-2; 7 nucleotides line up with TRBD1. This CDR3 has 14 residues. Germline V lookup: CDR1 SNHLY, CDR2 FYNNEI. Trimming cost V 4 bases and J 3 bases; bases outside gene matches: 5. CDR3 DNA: TGTGCCAGCAGTGTTGGCAGGGGGTACTATGGCTACACCTTC. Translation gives CASSVGRGYYGYTF.

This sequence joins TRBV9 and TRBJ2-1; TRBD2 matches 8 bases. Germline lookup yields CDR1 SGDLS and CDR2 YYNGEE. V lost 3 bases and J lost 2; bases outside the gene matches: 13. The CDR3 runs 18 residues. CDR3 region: CASSGMGSSGRPYNEQFF. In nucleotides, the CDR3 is TGTGCCAGCAGCGGGATGGGGTCTAGCGGGCGCCCCTACAATGAGCAGTTCTTC.

The CDR3 nucleotides are TGTGCCAGCAGTATCAGCAGCACAGATACGCAGTATTTT. Protein: CASSISSTDTQYF. This chain links TRBV27 with TRBJ2-3; D not certain. Trimming shortened V by 5 bases and J by 0 bases, and 6 bases separated the two germline ends. The CDR3 has 13 residues. Germline assignment: CDR1 MNHEY and CDR2 SMNVEV (reference sequence).

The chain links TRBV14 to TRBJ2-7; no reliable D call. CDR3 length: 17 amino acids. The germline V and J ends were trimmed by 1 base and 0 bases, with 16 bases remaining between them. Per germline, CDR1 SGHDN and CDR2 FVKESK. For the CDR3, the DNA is TGTGCCAGCAGCCAAGCCAAGACTCCCGCCCTCTCCTACGAGCAGTACTTC. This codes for CASSQAKTPALSYEQYF. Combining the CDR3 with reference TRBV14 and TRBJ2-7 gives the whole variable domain EAGVTQFPSHSVIEKGQTVTLRCDPISGHDNLYWYRRVMGKEIKFLLHFVKESKQDESGMPNNRFLAERTGGTYSTLKVQPAELEDSGVYFCASSQAKTPALSYEQYFGPGTRLTVT.

The CDR3 is CASRTGSNQPQHF. In DNA form, the CDR3 reads TGTGCCAGCAGGACAGGTAGCAATCAGCCCCAGCATTTT. V gene TRBV27 combines with J gene TRBJ1-5, with D possibly TRBD1 on 6 matching bases. The CDR3 runs to 13 residues. V gave up 6 bases and J gave up 0 bases, with 6 bases separating them. The germline gives CDR1 MNHEY, CDR2 SMNVEV (reference sequence).

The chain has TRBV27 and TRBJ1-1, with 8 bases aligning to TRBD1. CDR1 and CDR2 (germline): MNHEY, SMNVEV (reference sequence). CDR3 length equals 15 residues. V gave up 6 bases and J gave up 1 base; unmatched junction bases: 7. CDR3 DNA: TGTGCCAGCAGGTACTACGGGACAGGGAACACTGAAGCTTTCTTT. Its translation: CASRYYGTGNTEAFF.

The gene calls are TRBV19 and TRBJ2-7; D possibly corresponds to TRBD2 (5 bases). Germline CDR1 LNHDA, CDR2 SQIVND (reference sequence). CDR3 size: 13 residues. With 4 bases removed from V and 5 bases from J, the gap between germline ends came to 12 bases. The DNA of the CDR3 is TGTGCCAGTAGTACCGGAGGTCGGAACGAGCAGTACTTC. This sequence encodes CASSTGGRNEQYF. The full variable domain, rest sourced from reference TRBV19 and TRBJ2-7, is DGGITQSPKYLFRKEGQNVTLSCEQNLNHDAMYWYRQDPGQGLRLIYYSQIVNDFQKGDIAEGYSVSREKKESFPLTVTSAQKNPTAFYLCASSTGGRNEQYFGPGTRLTVT.

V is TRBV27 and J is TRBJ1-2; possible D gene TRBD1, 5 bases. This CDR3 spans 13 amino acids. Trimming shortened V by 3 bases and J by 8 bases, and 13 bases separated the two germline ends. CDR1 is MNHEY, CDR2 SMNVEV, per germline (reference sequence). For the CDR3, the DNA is TGTGCCAGCAGTTTTGGGGCCGGGAAGGGCTACACCTTC. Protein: CASSFGAGKGYTF.

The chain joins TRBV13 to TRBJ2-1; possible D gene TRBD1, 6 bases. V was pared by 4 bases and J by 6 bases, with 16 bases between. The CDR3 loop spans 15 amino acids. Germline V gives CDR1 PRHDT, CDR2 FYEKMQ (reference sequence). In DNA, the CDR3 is TGTGCCAGCAGCTCCCCGGGACACCCAGGCAATGAGCAGTTCTTC. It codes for CASSSPGHPGNEQFF.

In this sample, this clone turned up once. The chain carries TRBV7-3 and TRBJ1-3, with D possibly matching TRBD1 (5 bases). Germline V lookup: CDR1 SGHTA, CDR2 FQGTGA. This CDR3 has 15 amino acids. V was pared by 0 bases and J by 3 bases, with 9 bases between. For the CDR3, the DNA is TGTGCCAGCAGCTTAACGGTGGGGGTTGGAAACACCATATATTTT. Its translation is CASSLTVGVGNTIYF.

This chain's CDR3 is CASSSPAVDGYEQYF. CDR3 bases: TGTGCCAGCAGCTCGCCCGCCGTGGACGGTTACGAGCAGTACTTC. The chain carries TRBV7-2 and TRBJ2-7; D gene ambiguous. The V and J ends lost 4 bases and 4 bases respectively, with 17 bases between them. CDR1 and CDR2 (germline): SGHTA, FQGNSA. The CDR3 loop spans 15 amino acids.

In DNA form, the CDR3 reads TGTGCTAGTGGCCTACAAAGGGGGGCCGATGAGCAGTTCTTC. Its translation is CASGLQRGADEQFF. The J gene is TRBJ2-1, the V gene TRBV12-5, with D tentatively TRBD1 or TRBD2 (6 bases each). Trimming stripped 6 bases from V and 8 bases from J, with 17 bases between. Germline V CDR1 and CDR2: LGHNT, FRNRAP. CDR3 size: 14 residues. Variable domain in full (rest from reference TRBV12-5 and TRBJ2-1): DARVTQTPRHKVTEMGQEVTMRCQPILGHNTVFWYRQTMMQGLELLAYFRNRAPLDDSGMPKDRFSAEMPDATLATLKIQPSEPRDSAVYFCASGLQRGADEQFFGPGTRLTVL.

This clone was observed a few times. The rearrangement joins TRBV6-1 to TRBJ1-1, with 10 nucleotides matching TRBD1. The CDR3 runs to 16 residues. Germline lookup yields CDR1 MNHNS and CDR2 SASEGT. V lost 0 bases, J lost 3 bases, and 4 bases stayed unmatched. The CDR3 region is CASSEASGTGDTEAFF. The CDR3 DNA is TGTGCCAGCAGTGAAGCATCTGGGACAGGGGACACTGAAGCTTTCTTT.

The CDR3 spells CASSHYHMRAGELFF. CDR3 DNA: TGTGCCAGCAGCCATTATCATATGAGGGCCGGGGAGCTGTTTTTT. V usage is TRBV14 and J usage is TRBJ2-2, with D perhaps matching TRBD2 (5 bases). The CDR3 runs 15 residues. Between the trimmed V and J ends, which lost 3 bases and 6 bases, there was a span of 14 bases. Germline V lookup: CDR1 SGHDN, CDR2 FVKESK.

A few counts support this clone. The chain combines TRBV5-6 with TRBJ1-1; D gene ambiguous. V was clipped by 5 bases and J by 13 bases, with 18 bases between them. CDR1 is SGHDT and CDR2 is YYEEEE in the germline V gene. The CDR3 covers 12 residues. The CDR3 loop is CASSYFLGEGFF. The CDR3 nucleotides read TGTGCCAGCAGTTACTTTCTTGGGGAGGGTTTCTTT.

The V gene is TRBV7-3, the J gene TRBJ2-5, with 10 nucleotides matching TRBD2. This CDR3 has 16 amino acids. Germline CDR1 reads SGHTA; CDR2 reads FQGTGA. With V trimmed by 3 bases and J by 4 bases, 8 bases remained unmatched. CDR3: CASSFGASGSGETQYF. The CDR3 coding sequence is TGTGCCAGCAGCTTTGGGGCTAGCGGGAGTGGAGAGACCCAGTACTTC.

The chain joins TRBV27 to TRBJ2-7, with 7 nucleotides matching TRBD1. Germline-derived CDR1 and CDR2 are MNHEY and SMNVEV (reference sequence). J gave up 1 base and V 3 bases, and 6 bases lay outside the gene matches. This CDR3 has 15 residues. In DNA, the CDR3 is TGTGCCAGCAGTTTCGGGACAGAACTGTCCTACGAGCAGTACTTC. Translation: CASSFGTELSYEQYF.

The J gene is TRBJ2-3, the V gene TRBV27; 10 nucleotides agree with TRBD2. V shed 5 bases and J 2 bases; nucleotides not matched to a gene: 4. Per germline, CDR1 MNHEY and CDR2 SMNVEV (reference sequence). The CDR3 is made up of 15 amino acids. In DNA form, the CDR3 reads TGTGCCAGCAGTCAAGGACTAGCGGACACAGATACGCAGTATTTT. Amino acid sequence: CASSQGLADTDTQYF.

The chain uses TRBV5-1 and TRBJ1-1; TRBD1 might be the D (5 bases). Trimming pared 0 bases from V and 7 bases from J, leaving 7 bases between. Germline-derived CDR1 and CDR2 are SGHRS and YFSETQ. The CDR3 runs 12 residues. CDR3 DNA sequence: TGCGCCAGCAGCTTGGCCGACAGTGAAGCTTTCTTT. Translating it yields CASSLADSEAFF.

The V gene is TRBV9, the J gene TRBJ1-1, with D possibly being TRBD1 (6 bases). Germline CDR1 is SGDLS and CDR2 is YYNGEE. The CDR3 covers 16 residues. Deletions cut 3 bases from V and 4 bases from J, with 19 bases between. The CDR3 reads CASSAGWGHSSTEAFF. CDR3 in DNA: TGTGCCAGCAGCGCAGGATGGGGGCATTCTAGCACTGAAGCTTTCTTT.

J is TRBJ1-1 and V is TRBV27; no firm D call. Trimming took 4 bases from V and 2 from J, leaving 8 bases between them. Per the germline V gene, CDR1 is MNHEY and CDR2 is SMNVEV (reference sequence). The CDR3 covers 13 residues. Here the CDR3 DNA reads TGTGCCAGCAGTTGGTCGGGTAACACTGAAGCTTTCTTT. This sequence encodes CASSWSGNTEAFF.

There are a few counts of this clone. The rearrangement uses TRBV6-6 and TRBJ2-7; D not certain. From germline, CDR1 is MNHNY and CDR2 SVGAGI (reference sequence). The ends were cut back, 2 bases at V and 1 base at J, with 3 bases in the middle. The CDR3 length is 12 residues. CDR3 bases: TGTGCCAGCAGTTACATTTCCTACGAGCAGTACTTC. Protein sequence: CASSYISYEQYF.